These T cell receptor beta chains were read from a single sample in a study of cytomegalovirus exposure and HLA in healthy donors. TCRdb keeps only in-frame clones here, not all; method: immunoSEQ multiplex PCR. This sample has some 96,000 clones; around 73% occur once, and the top ten carry around 0.76%. The sequenced material came from PBMCs. The source of these receptors is an older woman in good health and CMV-seronegative. CDR3s include the opening cysteine and the closing phenylalanine or tryptophan. A D gene is named only where the DNA matches it firmly. Clone size appears in some rows only: once, few, many, or a class for an expanded clone.

D gene	J gene	V gene	clone size	CDR3 protein	CDR3 DNA
TRBD1	TRBJ1-4	TRBV15	.	CATSFGQGREKLFF	TGTGCCACCAGCTTTGGACAGGGCCGGGAAAAACTGTTTTTT
.	TRBJ1-5	TRBV6-6	.	CASGTDNQPQHF	TGTGCCAGCGGGACTGACAATCAGCCCCAGCATTTT
TRBD1	TRBJ2-1	TRBV7-9	.	CASQPGTGYNEQFF	TGTGCCAGCCAACCCGGGACAGGGTACAATGAGCAGTTCTTC
.	TRBJ2-5	TRBV9	.	CASSDGERQETQYF	TGTGCCAGCAGCGACGGGGAGAGACAAGAGACCCAGTACTTC
TRBD1	TRBJ1-5	TRBV5-8	.	CASSLQGAQPQHF	TGTGCCAGCAGTTTACAGGGGGCTCAGCCCCAGCATTTT
.	TRBJ1-1	TRBV7-6	once	CASSSRGWLFF	TGTGCCAGCAGCTCTAGAGGCTGGCTTTTCTTT
.	TRBJ1-2	TRBV7-9	few	CASSPPWEAYGYTF	TGTGCCAGCAGCCCCCCGTGGGAGGCTTATGGCTACACCTTC
.	TRBJ2-5	TRBV2	.	CASSLRGETQYF	TGTGCCAGCAGCCTAAGAGGGGAGACCCAGTACTTC
.	TRBJ2-3	TRBV2	.	CASSKLGTDTQYF	TGTGCCAGCTCTAAACTGGGCACAGATACGCAGTATTTT
.	TRBJ2-7	TRBV19	once	CASSIRYISYEQYF	TGTGCCAGTAGTATCAGGTACATCTCCTACGAGCAGTACTTC
.	TRBJ1-1	TRBV5-1	.	CASSPGSEAFF	TGCGCCAGCAGCCCAGGGTCGGAAGCTTTCTTT
.	TRBJ2-5	TRBV5-6	few	CASSVSKSNQETQYF	TGTGCCAGCAGCGTCTCGAAAAGCAACCAAGAGACCCAGTACTTC
TRBD1	TRBJ2-1	TRBV5-1	.	CASSLEGQGADEQFF	TGCGCCAGCAGCTTGGAGGGACAGGGCGCCGATGAGCAGTTCTTC
TRBD2	TRBJ2-7	TRBV5-8	.	CASSRQRDGEQYF	TGTGCCAGCAGCCGCCAGCGGGACGGCGAGCAGTACTTC
TRBD2	TRBJ2-7	TRBV7-2	.	CASSLDRRGLANEQYF	TGTGCCAGCAGCTTAGATCGTCGTGGACTAGCAAACGAGCAGTACTTC
TRBD2	TRBJ2-3	TRBV2	.	CASSEVDGGSDTQYF	TGTGCCAGCAGTGAAGTTGACGGGGGGTCAGATACGCAGTATTTT
.	TRBJ2-2	TRBV7-2	.	CASSRTGAVETGELFF	TGTGCCAGCAGTCGAACTGGGGCCGTTGAGACCGGGGAGCTGTTTTTT
.	TRBJ1-2	TRBV28	.	CASSSHGEHYGYTF	TGTGCCAGCAGCTCCCACGGAGAGCACTATGGCTACACCTTC
.	TRBJ2-5	TRBV6-5	.	CASSPRVRETQYF	TGTGCCAGCAGCCCCAGGGTGAGGGAGACCCAGTACTTC
TRBD2	TRBJ2-2	TRBV7-8	once	CASSSSTSGIPSNTGELFF	TGTGCCAGCAGCTCCTCGACTAGCGGGATTCCGTCGAACACCGGGGAGCTGTTTTTT
.	TRBJ1-2	TRBV19	.	CASSRDKDNYGYTF	TGTGCCAGTAGCCGGGACAAGGATAACTATGGCTACACCTTC
.	TRBJ2-5	TRBV5-6	.	CASSLGQRETQYF	TGTGCCAGCAGCTTGGGACAGAGAGAGACCCAGTACTTC
.	TRBJ1-2	TRBV15	.	CATSRDPVNYGYTF	TGTGCCACCAGCAGAGATCCCGTCAACTATGGCTACACCTTC
TRBD2	TRBJ2-7	TRBV4-1	.	CASSQTSGGAEYEQYF	TGCGCCAGCAGCCAGACTAGCGGGGGGGCAGAGTACGAGCAGTACTTC
TRBD1	TRBJ1-1	TRBV27	.	CASSWTGWNTEAFF	TGTGCCAGCAGTTGGACAGGGTGGAACACTGAAGCTTTCTTT
.	TRBJ2-3	TRBV19	.	CASSITISTDTQYF	TGTGCCAGTAGTATAACTATTAGCACAGATACGCAGTATTTT
TRBD2	TRBJ2-7	TRBV6-6	.	CASSNRGDSLQQYF	TGTGCCAGCAGTAATCGGGGGGACTCCTTACAGCAGTACTTC
TRBD1	TRBJ1-1	TRBV28	.	CASSPGGDWTEAFF	TGTGCCAGCAGTCCAGGGGGCGACTGGACTGAAGCTTTCTTT
.	TRBJ1-1	TRBV25-1	.	CASSEYFSGGAFF	TGTGCCAGCAGTGAATATTTCTCGGGGGGGGCTTTCTTT
TRBD1	TRBJ2-7	TRBV10-2	few	CASSTLPGTGYQQYF	TGCGCCAGCAGTACACTCCCCGGGACAGGGTACCAGCAGTACTTC
.	TRBJ2-7	TRBV5-4	.	CASSLVGRGGEQYF	TGTGCCAGCAGCTTGGTCGGAAGGGGAGGCGAGCAGTACTTC
TRBD1	TRBJ2-1	TRBV28	once	CASSFLPGQGTNEQFF	TGTGCCAGCAGTTTTTTACCGGGACAGGGTACCAATGAGCAGTTCTTC
.	TRBJ2-7	TRBV7-9	.	CASSLDRATYEQYF	TGTGCCAGCAGCTTAGACAGGGCGACCTACGAGCAGTACTTC
TRBD1	TRBJ1-6	TRBV13	.	CASREDRGNSPLHF	TGTGCCAGCAGAGAGGACAGGGGGAATTCACCCCTCCACTTT
TRBD2	TRBJ2-3	TRBV4-3	.	CASSQGTSGRGITDTQYF	TGCGCCAGCAGCCAAGGGACTAGCGGGAGGGGAATCACAGATACGCAGTATTTT
.	TRBJ2-5	TRBV7-9	.	CASSHTGTPGTQYF	TGTGCCAGCAGCCATACAGGGACACCTGGTACCCAGTACTTC
.	TRBJ2-2	TRBV29-1	.	CSVDEVDTGELFF	TGCAGCGTTGATGAGGTGGACACCGGGGAGCTGTTTTTT
TRBD1	TRBJ1-2	TRBV20-1	few	CSAGQNYGYTF	TGCAGTGCGGGACAGAACTATGGCTACACCTTC
.	TRBJ2-7	TRBV5-6	.	CASSGQSGTVTYEQYF	TGTGCCAGCAGCGGCCAGTCCGGGACTGTAACCTACGAGCAGTACTTC
TRBD1	TRBJ1-1	TRBV9	once	CASSSTPTGAEAFF	TGTGCCAGCAGCTCTACTCCGACAGGGGCTGAAGCTTTCTTT
.	TRBJ1-1	TRBV4-3	.	CASSQERGRMNTEAFF	TGCGCCAGCAGCCAAGAGAGAGGGCGGATGAACACTGAAGCTTTCTTT
.	TRBJ1-5	TRBV6-6	.	CATGQAEAQPQHF	TGTGCCACCGGCCAGGCGGAGGCTCAGCCCCAGCATTTT
TRBD1	TRBJ1-1	TRBV10-3	few	CATGGLDTEAFF	TGTGCCACAGGGGGCTTGGACACTGAAGCTTTCTTT